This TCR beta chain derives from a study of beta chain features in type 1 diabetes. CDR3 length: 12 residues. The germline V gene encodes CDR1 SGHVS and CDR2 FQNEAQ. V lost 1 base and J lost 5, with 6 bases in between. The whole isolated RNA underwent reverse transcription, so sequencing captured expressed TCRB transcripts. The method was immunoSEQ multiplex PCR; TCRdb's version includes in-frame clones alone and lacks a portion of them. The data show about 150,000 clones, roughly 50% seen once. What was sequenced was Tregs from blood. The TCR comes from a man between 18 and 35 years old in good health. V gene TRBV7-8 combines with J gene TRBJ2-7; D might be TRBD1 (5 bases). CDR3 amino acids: CASSLVGDEQYF. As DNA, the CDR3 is TGTGCCAGCAGCTTAGTAGGGGACGAGCAGTACTTC.